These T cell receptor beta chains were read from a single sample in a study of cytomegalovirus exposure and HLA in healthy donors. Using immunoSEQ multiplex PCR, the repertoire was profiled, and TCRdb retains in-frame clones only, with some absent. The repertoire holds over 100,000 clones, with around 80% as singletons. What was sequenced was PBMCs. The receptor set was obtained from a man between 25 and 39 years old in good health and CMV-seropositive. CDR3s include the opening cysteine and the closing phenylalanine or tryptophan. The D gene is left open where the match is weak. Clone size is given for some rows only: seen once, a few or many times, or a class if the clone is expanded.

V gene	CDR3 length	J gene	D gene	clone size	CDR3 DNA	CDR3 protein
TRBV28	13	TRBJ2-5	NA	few	TGTGCCAGCAGTCTCCTAAACCAAGAGACCCAGTACTTC	CASSLLNQETQYF
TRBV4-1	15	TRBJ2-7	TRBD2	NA	TGCGCCAGCAGCCAAACCGCTAGCGGGGGATACGAGCAGTACTTC	CASSQTASGGYEQYF
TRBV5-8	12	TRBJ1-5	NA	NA	TGTGCCAGCAGCCCGAACATACAACCCCAGCATTTT	CASSPNIQPQHF
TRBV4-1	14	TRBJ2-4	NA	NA	TGCGCCAGCAGCCACAGGGGACCCGGGAACATTCAGTACTTC	CASSHRGPGNIQYF
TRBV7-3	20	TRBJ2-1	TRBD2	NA	TGTGCCAGCAGCACCCCATTGGCGGGACTAGCGGGGGGGTCCTACAATGAGCAGTTCTTC	CASSTPLAGLAGGSYNEQFF
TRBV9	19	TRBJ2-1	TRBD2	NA	TGTGCCAGCAGCGTAGGTCAACTAGCGGGGGCCCGCCGCCTTCATGAGCAGTTCTTC	CASSVGQLAGARRLHEQFF
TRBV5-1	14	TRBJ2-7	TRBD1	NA	TGCGCCAGCAGCTTGTTTACAGGGGTCCACGAGCAGTACTTC	CASSLFTGVHEQYF
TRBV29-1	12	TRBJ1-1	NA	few	TGCAGCGTTGATGGGAGGAACACTGAAGCTTTCTTT	CSVDGRNTEAFF
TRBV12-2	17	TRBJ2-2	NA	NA	TGTGCAAGTCGCCCCCGCCCCCGACAGGGTATTGACGGGGAGCTGTTTTTT	CASRPRPRQGIDGELFF
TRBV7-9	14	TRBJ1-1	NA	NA	TGTTCCAGCAGCTTAGGGGGGGGGTTTAATGAAGCTTTCTTT	CSSSLGGGFNEAFF
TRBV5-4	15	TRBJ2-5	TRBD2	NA	TGTGCCAGCAGCTTGGTCACTAGCGTAGAAGAGACCCAGTACTTC	CASSLVTSVEETQYF
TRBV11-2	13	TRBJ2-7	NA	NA	TGTGCCAGCAGCCTGGCAGGGACCTACGAGCAGTACTTC	CASSLAGTYEQYF
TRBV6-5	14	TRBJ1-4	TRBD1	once	TGTGCCAGCAGTTACGGACAGGTTAATGAAAAACTGTTTTTT	CASSYGQVNEKLFF
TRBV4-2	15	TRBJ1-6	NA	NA	TGTGCCAGCAGCCAAGTCTTAGTAGCTGATTCACCCCTCCACTTT	CASSQVLVADSPLHF
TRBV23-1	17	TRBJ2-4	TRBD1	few	TGCGCCAGCAGTCAAGACCCTGGACAGGCCTCCAAAAACATTCAGTACTTC	CASSQDPGQASKNIQYF
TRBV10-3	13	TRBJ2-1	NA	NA	TGTGCCATCAGCCTACAGGGTATCGATGAGCAGTTCTTC	CAISLQGIDEQFF
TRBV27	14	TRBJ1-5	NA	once	TGTGCCAGCAGTTTTGTTGGGGCACCTCTAGCCCAGCATTTT	CASSFVGAPLAQHF
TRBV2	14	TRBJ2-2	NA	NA	TGTGCCAGCAGTCAAACACCCTTTACCGGGGAGCTGTTTTTT	CASSQTPFTGELFF
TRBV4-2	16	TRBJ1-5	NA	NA	TGTGCCAGCAGCCAAGAAACAGGGTGGCTTGGGCAGCCCCAGCATTTT	CASSQETGWLGQPQHF
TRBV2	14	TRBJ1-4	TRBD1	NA	TGTGCCAGCAGTGCAGACAGGGGAGAGGAAAAACTGTTTTTT	CASSADRGEEKLFF
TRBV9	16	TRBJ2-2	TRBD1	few	TGTGCCAGCAGCCCTTTCGGACAGGGGGCAATCGGGGAGCTGTTTTTT	CASSPFGQGAIGELFF
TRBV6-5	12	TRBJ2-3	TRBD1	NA	TGTGCCAGCAGTTACTCAGGGACAGGGCTATATTTT	CASSYSGTGLYF
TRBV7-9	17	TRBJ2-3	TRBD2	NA	TGTGCCAGCAGCTTAGCCCGTTTTAGCGGGAGTTCGGATACGCAGTATTTT	CASSLARFSGSSDTQYF
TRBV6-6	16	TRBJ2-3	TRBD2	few	TGTGCCAGCAGTGGCCAGACGGGAGGCGGCACAGATACGCAGTATTTT	CASSGQTGGGTDTQYF
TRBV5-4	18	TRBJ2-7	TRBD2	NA	TGTGCCAGCAGCTGGGTGCTTACTAGCGGGGACAAAGATTACGAGCAGTACTTC	CASSWVLTSGDKDYEQYF
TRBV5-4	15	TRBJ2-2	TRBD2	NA	TGTGCCAGCAGCGAGACTAGCCGCCAAACCGGGGAGCTGTTTTTT	CASSETSRQTGELFF
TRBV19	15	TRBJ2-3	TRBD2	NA	TGTGCCAGTAGTCGACTAGCGGGGGGAGGAGATACGCAGTATTTT	CASSRLAGGGDTQYF
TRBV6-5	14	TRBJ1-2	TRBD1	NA	TGTGCCAGCCGAACAGGGGATGGTTCCTATGGCTACACCTTC	CASRTGDGSYGYTF
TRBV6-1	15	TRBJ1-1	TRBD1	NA	TGTGCCAGCAGACGCTGGACAGGGATGAACACTGAAGCTTTCTTT	CASRRWTGMNTEAFF
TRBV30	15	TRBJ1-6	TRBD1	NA	TGTGCCTGGAGTGGTCCGACAGGGGGAGTTTCACCCCTCCACTTT	CAWSGPTGGVSPLHF
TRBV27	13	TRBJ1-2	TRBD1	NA	TGTGCCAGCAGAACAGGGGGTAACTATGGCTACACCTTC	CASRTGGNYGYTF
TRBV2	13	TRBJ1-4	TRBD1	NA	TGTGCCAGTACCGGGACAGGGAATGAAAAACTGTTTTTT	CASTGTGNEKLFF
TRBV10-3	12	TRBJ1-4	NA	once	TGTGCCATCAGTCCCGACAGTGAAAAACTGTTTTTT	CAISPDSEKLFF
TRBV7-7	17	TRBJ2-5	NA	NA	TGTGCCAGCAGCCCCCGGGTCTTAGGGGATTGGGGAGGGACCCAGTACTTC	CASSPRVLGDWGGTQYF
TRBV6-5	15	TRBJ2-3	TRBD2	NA	TGTGCCAGCAGTTACGGTGCTAGCGGGGGGTCTACGCAGTATTTT	CASSYGASGGSTQYF
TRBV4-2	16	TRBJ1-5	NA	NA	TGTGCCAGCAGCTACGATTATGGACAGCCTGATCAGCCCCAGCATTTT	CASSYDYGQPDQPQHF
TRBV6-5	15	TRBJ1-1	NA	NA	TGTGCCAGCAGTTACTCTCGGGCAGGGTGGACTGAAGCTTTCTTT	CASSYSRAGWTEAFF
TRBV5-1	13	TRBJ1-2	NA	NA	TGCGCCAGCAGCTTAGGACAGAACTATGGCTACACCTTC	CASSLGQNYGYTF
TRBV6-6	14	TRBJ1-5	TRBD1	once	TGTGCCAGCAGTTATCAGGGGGGCGGCCAGCCCCAGCATTTT	CASSYQGGGQPQHF
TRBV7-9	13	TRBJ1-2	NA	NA	TGTGCCAGCAGCCCAGTCAGGGTGAATGGCTACACCTTC	CASSPVRVNGYTF
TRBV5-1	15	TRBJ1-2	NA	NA	TGCGCCAGCAGCTCACAGGGTCCCTCGACCTATGGCTACACCTTC	CASSSQGPSTYGYTF
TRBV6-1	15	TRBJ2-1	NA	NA	TGTGCCAGCAGTGAAGACAGGGATACCTACAATGAGCAGTTCTTC	CASSEDRDTYNEQFF
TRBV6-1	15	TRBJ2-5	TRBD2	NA	TGTGCCAGCATCCGACTAGCGGGGCTTCAAGAGACCCAGTACTTC	CASIRLAGLQETQYF
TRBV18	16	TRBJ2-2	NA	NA	TGTGCCAGCTCACCACAGCGAACAGGGAACACCGGGGAGCTGTTTTTT	CASSPQRTGNTGELFF